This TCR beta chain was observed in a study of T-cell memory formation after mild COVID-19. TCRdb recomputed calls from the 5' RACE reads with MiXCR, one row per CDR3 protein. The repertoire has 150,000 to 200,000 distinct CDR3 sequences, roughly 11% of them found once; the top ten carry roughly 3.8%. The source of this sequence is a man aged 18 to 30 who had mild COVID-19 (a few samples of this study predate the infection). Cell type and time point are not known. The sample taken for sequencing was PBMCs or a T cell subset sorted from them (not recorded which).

CDR3 sequence reads: CASSLPTGVTGELFF. CDR3 nucleotides: TGTGCCAGCAGCCTACCGACAGGGGTAACCGGGGAGCTGTTTTTT. The chain links TRBV7-2 to TRBJ2-2, with 8 bases identical to TRBD1. This CDR3 is 15 amino acids long. Germline values: CDR1 SGHTA, CDR2 FQGNSA. V lost 5 bases to trimming and J lost 5 bases; unmatched junction nucleotides: 7.